The 22 T cell receptor beta chains below were found in one sample sequenced in a study of blood T cell repertoires in COVID-19. The assay was immunoSEQ multiplex PCR, and TCRdb's table has in-frame clones only and misses some. This sample has some 200,000 clones; roughly 91% occur once, and the top ten carry 6%. Material for sequencing was peripheral blood. The receptor source for this set is a middle-aged man with active or convalescent COVID-19.

This clone has only one observation. V usage is TRBV9 and J usage is TRBJ1-1; D possibly corresponds to TRBD1 (5 bases). Germline V gene data show CDR1 as SGDLS and CDR2 as YYNGEE. V shed 0 bases and J shed 4 bases, with 10 bases lying between them. The length of the CDR3 is 14 residues. The CDR3, as DNA: TGTGCCAGCAGCGTAGCACCGGGGGGCACTGAAGCTTTCTTT. This encodes CASSVAPGGTEAFF.

The gene calls are TRBV9 and TRBJ2-1, with TRBD2 matching 7 bases. The CDR3 loop spans 18 amino acids. Per germline, CDR1 SGDLS and CDR2 YYNGEE. The V and J ends lost 3 bases and 2 bases, in that order; junction bases with no gene match: 14. In DNA, the CDR3 is TGTGCCAGCAGCGCTCCACCTGTTGCGGGAGTCCCCTACAATGAGCAGTTCTTC. Encoded protein: CASSAPPVAGVPYNEQFF.

The gene calls are TRBV5-1 and TRBJ2-7; tentative D call: TRBD2 (5 bases). This CDR3 is 13 amino acids long. Germline V lookup: CDR1 SGHRS, CDR2 YFSETQ. The germline V and J ends were trimmed by 0 bases and 7 bases, with 11 bases remaining between them. The CDR3 DNA reads TGCGCCAGCAGCTTGGGGCCCCCGGGGGAGCAGTACTTC. Translation: CASSLGPPGEQYF.

The J gene is TRBJ2-3, the V gene TRBV19; TRBD1 matches 8 bases. CDR1 and CDR2 from the germline V gene are LNHDA and SQIVND (reference sequence). With V trimmed by 6 bases and J by 1 base, 9 bases remained unmatched. The CDR3 loop spans 16 amino acids. The CDR3: CASSPKQGVGTDTQYF. CDR3 bases: TGTGCCAGTAGCCCTAAACAGGGGGTCGGCACAGATACGCAGTATTTT.

The table lists this clone with a count of one. The chain couples TRBV7-6 to TRBJ2-1, with 7 nucleotides matching TRBD2. The CDR3 consists of 17 residues. Germline-derived CDR1 and CDR2 are SGHVS and FNYEAQ. Trimming at V came to 2 bases and at J to 0 bases, leaving 7 bases not matched to a gene. The CDR3 here is CASSLSVGGSSYNEQFF. Written as DNA, the CDR3 is TGTGCCAGCAGCTTATCGGTGGGGGGGAGCTCCTACAATGAGCAGTTCTTC.

The J gene is TRBJ1-1, the V gene TRBV28, with a weak D call TRBD1 (5 bases). Trimming shortened V by 3 bases and J by 5 bases, and 16 bases separated the two germline ends. CDR1 is MDHEN, CDR2 SYDVKM, per germline. The CDR3 spans 15 residues. CDR3 nucleotides: TGTGCCAGCAGTTTCGGGAACATCGGGGGTACTGAAGCTTTCTTT. It translates to CASSFGNIGGTEAFF.

This chain connects TRBV12-3 or TRBV12-4 to TRBJ1-1; 8 bases fit TRBD1. The ends lost 7 bases at V and 6 bases at J; junction bases unmatched: 7. The CDR3 is 13 amino acids. This CDR3 reads CASTTGGVAEAFF. CDR3 nucleotide sequence: TGTGCCAGCACTACAGGGGGGGTTGCTGAAGCTTTCTTT.

V is TRBV7-9 and J is TRBJ1-3; 9 nucleotides agree with TRBD1. Germline V gives CDR1 SEHNR, CDR2 FQNEAQ (reference sequence). The CDR3 sequence is 17 residues long. The V and J ends lost 5 bases and 1 base, in that order; junction bases with no gene match: 9. The CDR3 is CASSPDVQGASGNTIYF. CDR3 DNA: TGTGCCAGCAGCCCAGATGTACAGGGGGCGTCTGGAAACACCATATATTTT.

This chain links TRBV28 with TRBJ1-2, with no clear D. The CDR3 is 12 amino acids. Germline values: CDR1 MDHEN, CDR2 SYDVKM. V was cut by 6 bases and J by 2 bases, with 7 bases left in between. The CDR3 protein is CASRPGNYGYTF. The CDR3 coding sequence is TGTGCCAGCAGACCAGGAAACTATGGCTACACCTTC.

The chain couples TRBV25-1 to TRBJ1-1; D is possibly TRBD1 (5 bases). From germline, CDR1 is MGHDK and CDR2 SYGVNS. This CDR3 is 17 amino acids long. V shed 1 base and J shed 5 bases, with 20 bases lying between them. CDR3 DNA: TGTGCCAGCAGTGAATCGGAGTGGGGTTCCCGGGGGACTGAAGCTTTCTTT. Translation: CASSESEWGSRGTEAFF.

The chain joins TRBV6-6 to TRBJ2-7; TRBD2 agrees at 7 bases. This CDR3 is 15 amino acids long. Germline CDR1 reads MNHNY; CDR2 reads SVGAGI (reference sequence). J was trimmed by 4 bases and V by 7 bases; bases with no gene match: 13. In DNA, the CDR3 is TGTGCCAGCACCGAGAGGGCGGGAGTGGTATACGAGCAGTACTTC. It is translated as CASTERAGVVYEQYF.

This chain links TRBV19 with TRBJ1-2; no definite D call. Trimming removed 5 bases from V and 0 bases from J, with 7 bases in between. Per the germline V gene, CDR1 is LNHDA and CDR2 is SQIVND (reference sequence). The CDR3 is 13 amino acids. CDR3 amino acids: CASSPGTNYGYTF. The CDR3 DNA reads as TGTGCCAGTAGTCCCGGGACTAACTATGGCTACACCTTC.

The J gene is TRBJ2-4, the V gene TRBV6-2 or TRBV6-3; 10 nucleotides agree with TRBD2. V was clipped by 0 bases and J by 8 bases; unmatched bases: 13. The length of the CDR3 is 18 residues. Germline lookup yields CDR1 MNHEY and CDR2 SVGEGT. In DNA, the CDR3 is TGTGCCAGCAGTTACTCGAAAGCGGGGGGGCGGAATATCGACATTCAGTACTTC. It translates to CASSYSKAGGRNIDIQYF.

V is TRBV19 and J is TRBJ2-1; the D gene is possibly TRBD2 (5 bases). V was cut by 3 bases and J by 10 bases, with 10 bases left in between. The CDR3 is 12 amino acids. The germline gives CDR1 LNHDA, CDR2 SQIVND (reference sequence). The CDR3 loop reads CASSIGPGEQFF. The CDR3 bases are TGTGCCAGTAGTATTGGCCCGGGGGAGCAGTTCTTC.

The chain employs TRBV6-5 and TRBJ1-5, with a possible D match to TRBD1 (5 bases). Trimming removed 6 bases from V and 8 bases from J, with 14 bases in between. This CDR3 has 13 amino acids. CDR1 is MNHEY, CDR2 SVGAGI, per germline. This CDR3 reads CASRTSIGEPQHF. The DNA for the CDR3 is TGTGCCAGCAGAACCAGCATAGGGGAGCCCCAGCATTTT.

This clone was detected once. This chain links TRBV6-8 with TRBJ2-7; D is unresolved. This CDR3 has 16 residues. With 0 bases removed from V and 1 base from J, the gap between germline ends came to 13 bases. Germline V gives CDR1 MNHGY, CDR2 SAAAGT. The CDR3 sequence is CASSYSEQPRSYEQYF. In DNA, the CDR3 is TGTGCCAGCAGTTACTCGGAACAGCCAAGATCCTACGAGCAGTACTTC.

This chain connects TRBV29-1 to TRBJ1-2, with 7 bases identical to TRBD1. V shed 7 bases, J shed 6 bases, and the junction held 11 bases outside the gene matches. The CDR3 is 13 residues long. Germline-derived CDR1 and CDR2 are SQVTM and ANQGSEA. As DNA, the CDR3 is TGCAGCGCGGCGGACAGGAGAGATGATGGCTACACCTTC. Protein product: CSAADRRDDGYTF.

The gene calls are TRBV27 and TRBJ1-3; D is undetermined. The CDR3 runs 14 residues. Germline loops: CDR1 MNHEY, CDR2 SMNVEV (reference sequence). Trimming stripped 3 bases from V and 2 bases from J, with 8 bases between. Here the CDR3 reads CASSFIGAGNTIYF. CDR3 DNA: TGTGCCAGCAGTTTTATCGGTGCTGGAAACACCATATATTTT.

This clone was recorded only once. J is TRBJ1-4 and V is TRBV27; D not resolved. V was pared by 4 bases and J by 8 bases, with 17 bases between. The CDR3 spans 15 residues. Germline-derived CDR1 and CDR2 are MNHEY and SMNVEV (reference sequence). The CDR3, as DNA: TGTGCCAGCAGTTCCCCCCAAACCACGGGGGAAAAACTGTTTTTT. Amino acids: CASSSPQTTGEKLFF.

This CDR3 reads CASSRRGAPYGYTF. The CDR3 DNA sequence: TGTGCCAGCAGCCGCCGGGGGGCCCCCTATGGCTACACCTTC. The chain couples TRBV7-2 to TRBJ1-2, with a possible D match to TRBD1 (6 bases). The length of the CDR3 is 14 residues. Germline V gene lookup returns CDR1 SGHTA and CDR2 FQGNSA. Trimming left V 5 bases short and J 4 bases short, with 14 bases between.

The chain uses TRBV7-6 and TRBJ1-1, with no clear D. The germline gives CDR1 SGHVS, CDR2 FNYEAQ. This CDR3 is 15 amino acids long. Trimming removed 7 bases at V and 1 base at J, with 16 bases between. The CDR3 nucleotides read TGTGCCAGCACCCGACTCGGGATCGGGAACACTGAAGCTTTCTTT. Encoded protein: CASTRLGIGNTEAFF.

J is TRBJ1-1 and V is TRBV2, with D perhaps TRBD1 (5 bases). Germline CDR1 is SNHLY and CDR2 is FYNNEI. Trimming cost V 6 bases and J 4 bases, with 18 bases left between them. The CDR3 sequence is 15 residues long. CDR3 sequence: CASRSPGKETTEAFF. The CDR3 bases are TGTGCCAGCAGGTCCCCAGGGAAAGAGACCACTGAAGCTTTCTTT.